This T cell receptor beta chain was recovered during a study of T cell responses to AZD1222 COVID-19 vaccine. Profiled with immunoSEQ multiplex PCR; TCRdb holds only in-frame clones, not every one. Of around 120,000 clones in the sample, 85% to 90% were seen once. The CDR3 sequence is 14 residues long. Germline CDR1 and CDR2: MDHEN and SYDVKM. Deletions cut 4 bases from V and 6 bases from J, with 15 bases between. For this clone: Its antigen is undetermined.

Findings and limits, study-wide: Targeting of unmutated variant regions was reportedly seen in nearly half of spike-specific TCRs.

The starting material was peripheral blood, obtained on day 0 of AZD1222 vaccination. The chain carries TRBV28 and TRBJ1-2; a weak D match, TRBD1 (5 bases). This TCR came from an adult in good health. The CDR3 sequence: CASSSAGERDGYTF. Here the CDR3 DNA reads TGTGCCAGCAGTTCGGCGGGGGAAAGAGATGGCTACACCTTC.